The present T cell receptor (beta chain) was sequenced within a study of blood T cell repertoires in COVID-19. Study information: Specimens from acute and convalescent COVID-19 originated in the United States, Italy and Spain. Sources were T cells, B-cell-depleted T cells, or PBMCs; the material itself was cDNA or gDNA.

In the authors' methods: Estimates of nucleated cell counts were drawn from the amplification of reference gene primers. This table comes from immunoSEQ multiplex PCR, and its TCRdb copy is limited to in-frame clones, with some not included. V, J and clone size are taken as reported in that table, and D and trimming were inferred from the DNA itself. The sample lists 400,000 to 550,000 clones; more than 85% were seen once. J was trimmed by 0 bases and V by 6 bases; bases with no gene match: 8. The CDR3 contains 17 residues. The germline V gene encodes CDR1 MNHEY and CDR2 SMNVEV (reference sequence). Sequencing was carried out using peripheral blood. This rearrangement joins TRBV27 to TRBJ1-6; 7 bases align to TRBD1. The clonotype comes from a woman in her thirties with acute or convalescent COVID-19. CDR3 sequence: CASSADRPNSYNSPLHF. The CDR3 DNA sequence: TGTGCCAGCAGCGCGGACAGGCCCAACTCCTATAATTCACCCCTCCACTTT.